This is a list of T cell receptor beta chains from one sample in a study of tumor-infiltrating lymphocytes in localized non-small cell lung cancer. TCRdb's table, derived via immunoSEQ multiplex PCR, lists solely in-frame clones and lacks some. The sample consists of some 7,800 clones, around three quarters of them appearing once. The sample comprised uninvolved lung tissue not adjacent to the tumor. Receptors were obtained from a human donor with non-small cell lung cancer. Each CDR3 is given without its conserved first and last residue. The order of the fields is V gene, CDR3 protein.

V gene: TRBV30; CDR3 protein: AWIGRTRTDTQY
V gene: TRBV27; CDR3 protein: ASSYTGELF
V gene: TRBV28; CDR3 protein: ASSGRQAEKLF
V gene: TRBV29-1; CDR3 protein: SVRTSVEAF
V gene: TRBV5-4; CDR3 protein: ASSLRGALGYT
V gene: TRBV4-2; CDR3 protein: ASSSGSYEQY
V gene: TRBV5-1; CDR3 protein: ASRAWGTYEQY
V gene: TRBV7-9; CDR3 protein: ASSLGGGVNEQF
V gene: TRBV7-2; CDR3 protein: ASSPRQDPSYNEQF
V gene: TRBV10-3; CDR3 protein: AISAGTGGENQPQH
V gene: TRBV10-3; CDR3 protein: AIQGVGQPQH
V gene: TRBV11-3; CDR3 protein: ASSTRSSGQNTGELF
V gene: TRBV27; CDR3 protein: ASSLLGDKFGYT
V gene: TRBV5-4; CDR3 protein: ASSFKGTNTGELF
V gene: TRBV5-4; CDR3 protein: ASSRRGGEYEQY
V gene: TRBV19; CDR3 protein: ASSLDGAYEQY
V gene: TRBV11-2; CDR3 protein: ASSPQDANNEQF
V gene: TRBV29-1; CDR3 protein: SVTGTGSDTQY
V gene: TRBV2; CDR3 protein: ASTASGTGGFGANVLT
V gene: TRBV9; CDR3 protein: ASSVAGTLSEKLF
V gene: TRBV5-6; CDR3 protein: ASSLGGLGGSSYEQY
V gene: TRBV20-1; CDR3 protein: SASNNEQF
V gene: TRBV29-1; CDR3 protein: SVVGIQETQY